This T cell receptor (beta chain) was profiled in a study of patients and donors after allogeneic stem cell transplantation. One entry per CDR3 protein results from TCRdb running MiXCR on the RT-PCR reads. The sample holds a few hundred thousand distinct CDR3 sequences, roughly 38% seen once. The CDR3 extends over 13 amino acids. The ends lost 4 bases at V and 6 bases at J; junction bases unmatched: 4. Germline loops: CDR1 MGHRA, CDR2 YSYEKL. Sequencing was done on a sample of blood, either unsorted or a sorted T cell fraction (not recorded which). The clonotype comes from a human donor who was either an allogeneic HSCT recipient or a stem cell or donor lymphocyte infusion donor (not recorded which). It is not recorded whose cells these are; they may come from a transplant donor. The V and J genes are TRBV4-1 and TRBJ2-3; 7 bases match TRBD2. The CDR3 protein is CASSLLAADTQYF. In nucleotides, the CDR3 is TGCGCCAGCAGCCTCCTAGCGGCGGATACGCAGTATTTT.